This is a list of T cell receptor beta chains from one sample in a study of T cells of healthy individuals. TCRdb itself ran the 5' RACE reads through MiXCR, one entry per CDR3 protein. The table lists some 69,000 distinct CDR3 sequences, around 15% of them singletons. The receptors were sampled from a human donor in good health. CDR3s include the opening cysteine and the closing phenylalanine or tryptophan. Fields, in order: J gene, D gene, V gene, clone size, CDR3 DNA, CDR3 protein. A D gene is named only where the DNA matches it firmly. For some rows the clone size is stated as once, few or many, or as a class when expanded; others skip it.

j_call: TRBJ2-4; d_call: NA; v_call: TRBV5-1; clone_size: NA; cdr3_nt: TGCGCCAGCAGCTCTGGGACGGAAAACATTCAGTACTTC; cdr3_aa: CASSSGTENIQYF
j_call: TRBJ2-3; d_call: TRBD2; v_call: TRBV20-1; clone_size: NA; cdr3_nt: TGCAGTACCCCTCGCCCTAGCGGGAGAGCTGATACGCAGTATTTT; cdr3_aa: CSTPRPSGRADTQYF
j_call: TRBJ1-6; d_call: NA; v_call: TRBV5-5; clone_size: many; cdr3_nt: TGTGCCAGCAGCCCGGGAGAGGGTCCGCATTCACCCCTCCACTTT; cdr3_aa: CASSPGEGPHSPLHF
j_call: TRBJ1-6; d_call: NA; v_call: TRBV19; clone_size: NA; cdr3_nt: TGTGCCAGTCGTCGGGTCTCTGATTCACCCCTCCACTTT; cdr3_aa: CASRRVSDSPLHF
j_call: TRBJ2-3; d_call: NA; v_call: TRBV2; clone_size: many; cdr3_nt: TGTGCCAGCAGTGAAATGGGGGGCCCCGGTCGAGATACGCAGTATTTT; cdr3_aa: CASSEMGGPGRDTQYF
j_call: TRBJ2-2; d_call: NA; v_call: TRBV5-1; clone_size: NA; cdr3_nt: TGCGCCAGCAGCCGACGGGGACCCCGATCGAACACCGGGGAGCTGTTTTTT; cdr3_aa: CASSRRGPRSNTGELFF
j_call: TRBJ2-1; d_call: TRBD2; v_call: TRBV20-1; clone_size: NA; cdr3_nt: TGCAGTGCTAGAGATTTGGGGCGGGGGGAGTACAATGAGCAGTTCTTC; cdr3_aa: CSARDLGRGEYNEQFF
j_call: TRBJ2-1; d_call: TRBD2; v_call: TRBV27; clone_size: NA; cdr3_nt: TGTGCCAGCACTCTTAGCGGGGGGGCTAGAAATGAGCAGTTCTTC; cdr3_aa: CASTLSGGARNEQFF
j_call: TRBJ1-4; d_call: NA; v_call: TRBV9; clone_size: NA; cdr3_nt: TGTGCCAGCAGCGTAGGGCCCCCCTCGGGCGAAAAACTGTTTTTT; cdr3_aa: CASSVGPPSGEKLFF
j_call: TRBJ2-5; d_call: NA; v_call: TRBV10-3; clone_size: many; cdr3_nt: TGTGCCATCAGTGAGTCGAGTTGGGAGACCCAGTACTTC; cdr3_aa: CAISESSWETQYF
j_call: TRBJ2-7; d_call: NA; v_call: TRBV11-2; clone_size: medium-sized; cdr3_nt: TGTGCCAGCAGCTTTAACCTTGCCTACGAGCAGTACTTC; cdr3_aa: CASSFNLAYEQYF
j_call: TRBJ2-3; d_call: NA; v_call: TRBV5-5; clone_size: few; cdr3_nt: TGTGCCAGCAGTACCTCAGGGTTCGATACGCAGTATTTT; cdr3_aa: CASSTSGFDTQYF
j_call: TRBJ2-2; d_call: NA; v_call: TRBV28; clone_size: many; cdr3_nt: TGTGCCAGCAGTTTCCAATGGGAGAACACCGGGGAGCTGTTTTTT; cdr3_aa: CASSFQWENTGELFF
j_call: TRBJ2-7; d_call: NA; v_call: TRBV27; clone_size: NA; cdr3_nt: TGTGCCAGCAGTTTAAAACCGATTGACTACGAGCAGTACTTC; cdr3_aa: CASSLKPIDYEQYF
j_call: TRBJ2-3; d_call: NA; v_call: TRBV12-3/TRBV12-4; clone_size: many; cdr3_nt: TGTGCCAGCAGTTCCAGAACACGGTCCCGGGCAGATACGCAGTATTTT; cdr3_aa: CASSSRTRSRADTQYF
j_call: TRBJ2-7; d_call: TRBD2; v_call: TRBV9; clone_size: many; cdr3_nt: TGTGCCAGCAGCGCCGGACTAGCGGGGGGTAATGAGCAGTACTTC; cdr3_aa: CASSAGLAGGNEQYF
j_call: TRBJ2-2; d_call: NA; v_call: TRBV2; clone_size: many; cdr3_nt: TGTGCCAGCAGTGAATCTAGTACCGGGGAGCTGTTTTTT; cdr3_aa: CASSESSTGELFF
j_call: TRBJ1-6; d_call: NA; v_call: TRBV13; clone_size: many; cdr3_nt: TGTGCCAGCAGCTTAGGCAGGCGATACCGATCACCCCTCCACTTT; cdr3_aa: CASSLGRRYRSPLHF
j_call: TRBJ2-1; d_call: TRBD2; v_call: TRBV5-1; clone_size: few; cdr3_nt: TGCGCCAGCAGCCCTAGCGGGGGTTACAATGAGCAGTTCTTC; cdr3_aa: CASSPSGGYNEQFF
j_call: TRBJ1-5; d_call: NA; v_call: TRBV7-9; clone_size: many; cdr3_nt: TGTGCCAGCAGACCGCTGCGGGACAATCAGCCCCAGCATTTT; cdr3_aa: CASRPLRDNQPQHF
j_call: TRBJ1-2; d_call: NA; v_call: TRBV28; clone_size: NA; cdr3_nt: TGTGCCAGCAGTTCCGGGTCCACTAACTATGGCTACACCTTC; cdr3_aa: CASSSGSTNYGYTF
j_call: TRBJ2-2; d_call: TRBD1; v_call: TRBV10-3; clone_size: few; cdr3_nt: TGTGCCATCAGTGCCCGTACTGCCGGGACAGGAGTCACCGGGGAGCTGTTTTTT; cdr3_aa: CAISARTAGTGVTGELFF
j_call: TRBJ2-2; d_call: NA; v_call: TRBV3-1; clone_size: NA; cdr3_nt: TGTGCCAGCAGCCTGACGAGCACCGGGGAGCTGTTTTTT; cdr3_aa: CASSLTSTGELFF
j_call: TRBJ2-5; d_call: TRBD2; v_call: TRBV3-1; clone_size: once; cdr3_nt: TGTGCCAGCAGCGATAGCGGGGTTACCCAAGAGACCCAGTACTTC; cdr3_aa: CASSDSGVTQETQYF
j_call: TRBJ2-5; d_call: TRBD2; v_call: TRBV6-2/TRBV6-3; clone_size: many; cdr3_nt: TGTGCCAGCAGTGACCAACTAGCGGGGGCCAGGGGAGAGACCCAGTACTTC; cdr3_aa: CASSDQLAGARGETQYF
j_call: TRBJ1-3; d_call: NA; v_call: TRBV30; clone_size: NA; cdr3_nt: TGTGCACAAAACCCAGGACAGCAATCCTCTGGAAACACCATATATTTT; cdr3_aa: CAQNPGQQSSGNTIYF
j_call: TRBJ2-2; d_call: NA; v_call: TRBV19; clone_size: few; cdr3_nt: TGTGCCAGTAGTCCCTATAGGACGAACACCGGGGAGCTGTTTTTT; cdr3_aa: CASSPYRTNTGELFF
j_call: TRBJ2-2; d_call: NA; v_call: TRBV12-3/TRBV12-4; clone_size: NA; cdr3_nt: TGTGCCAGCAGAAAGGGTTTTGGGGCCGGGGAGCTGTTTTTT; cdr3_aa: CASRKGFGAGELFF
j_call: TRBJ1-1; d_call: NA; v_call: TRBV5-6; clone_size: few; cdr3_nt: TGTGCCAGCAGCTCACCCCGACAGTTAATGAACACTGAAGCTTTCTTT; cdr3_aa: CASSSPRQLMNTEAFF
j_call: TRBJ2-1; d_call: NA; v_call: TRBV12-3/TRBV12-4; clone_size: few; cdr3_nt: TGTGCCAGCAGGGAACAGGGAGTTAGAAATGAGCAGTTCTTC; cdr3_aa: CASREQGVRNEQFF
j_call: TRBJ1-5; d_call: NA; v_call: TRBV27; clone_size: many; cdr3_nt: TGTGCCAGCAGTCAAGAGGGTGTGACCCAGCATTTT; cdr3_aa: CASSQEGVTQHF
j_call: TRBJ1-5; d_call: NA; v_call: TRBV4-3; clone_size: many; cdr3_nt: TGCGCCAGCAGCCAAGATGGCACTCGGCGTCAGCCCCAGCATTTT; cdr3_aa: CASSQDGTRRQPQHF
j_call: TRBJ2-3; d_call: NA; v_call: TRBV11-2; clone_size: many; cdr3_nt: TGTGCCAGCAGCCCTAGGACACGGCAAAGCACAGATACGCAGTATTTT; cdr3_aa: CASSPRTRQSTDTQYF
j_call: TRBJ2-7; d_call: TRBD1; v_call: TRBV19; clone_size: NA; cdr3_nt: TGTGCCAGTAGTGACAGGGATTACGAGCAGTACTTC; cdr3_aa: CASSDRDYEQYF
j_call: TRBJ2-7; d_call: NA; v_call: TRBV28; clone_size: NA; cdr3_nt: TGTGCCAGCAGTCGGACAGATTGGGACGAGCAGTACTTC; cdr3_aa: CASSRTDWDEQYF
j_call: TRBJ2-7; d_call: NA; v_call: TRBV28; clone_size: many; cdr3_nt: TGTGCCAGCTGGAAGACGGGCGAGCAGTACTTC; cdr3_aa: CASWKTGEQYF
j_call: TRBJ1-1; d_call: TRBD1; v_call: TRBV6-5; clone_size: NA; cdr3_nt: TGTGCCAGCAAGTTACGTCGGACAGGGGATTCAGCTTTCTTT; cdr3_aa: CASKLRRTGDSAFF
j_call: TRBJ2-1; d_call: TRBD2; v_call: TRBV4-1; clone_size: many; cdr3_nt: TGCGCCAGCAGTCCCGGGACTAGCGTCAATGAGCAGTTCTTC; cdr3_aa: CASSPGTSVNEQFF
j_call: TRBJ2-5; d_call: TRBD2; v_call: TRBV30; clone_size: few; cdr3_nt: TGTGCCTGGAGTGTAGGACTAGCGGGAGGGTGGGAGGAGACCCAGTACTTC; cdr3_aa: CAWSVGLAGGWEETQYF
j_call: TRBJ2-4; d_call: NA; v_call: TRBV7-2; clone_size: NA; cdr3_nt: TGTGCCAGCAGCTCATTAGCCAAAAACATTCAGTACTTC; cdr3_aa: CASSSLAKNIQYF
j_call: TRBJ2-1; d_call: NA; v_call: TRBV4-2; clone_size: many; cdr3_nt: TGTGCCAGCAGCCAAGTCGGTTGGTCCGGGAATGAGCAGTTCTTC; cdr3_aa: CASSQVGWSGNEQFF
j_call: TRBJ1-6; d_call: NA; v_call: TRBV7-2; clone_size: many; cdr3_nt: TGTGCCAGCAGCCTGAGGCCAGAAGGCAGTTCACCCCTCCACTTT; cdr3_aa: CASSLRPEGSSPLHF
j_call: TRBJ2-2; d_call: TRBD1; v_call: TRBV5-1; clone_size: many; cdr3_nt: TGCGCCAGCAGCTTGCCGACAGGGACCGGGGAGCTGTTTTTT; cdr3_aa: CASSLPTGTGELFF
j_call: TRBJ2-2; d_call: TRBD2; v_call: TRBV6-4; clone_size: medium-sized; cdr3_nt: TGTGCCAGCAGTGACTCAGCGGGAGCCGGGGAGCTGTTTTTT; cdr3_aa: CASSDSAGAGELFF
j_call: TRBJ1-5; d_call: NA; v_call: TRBV11-2; clone_size: NA; cdr3_nt: TGTGCCAGCAGCCGAGGGGCTAGCAATCAGCCCCAGCATTTT; cdr3_aa: CASSRGASNQPQHF
j_call: TRBJ1-6; d_call: NA; v_call: TRBV7-2; clone_size: NA; cdr3_nt: TGTGCCAGCAAGGGGGGGGATTCACCCCTCCACTTT; cdr3_aa: CASKGGDSPLHF
j_call: TRBJ1-5; d_call: NA; v_call: TRBV5-1; clone_size: many; cdr3_nt: TGCGCCAGCAGCTTGGGCGGGGGCGATCAGCCCCAGCATTTT; cdr3_aa: CASSLGGGDQPQHF
j_call: TRBJ2-7; d_call: NA; v_call: TRBV20-1; clone_size: NA; cdr3_nt: TGCAGTGCTAGAAATTCCACTAGCTTGCCCGTTTACGAGCAGTACTTC; cdr3_aa: CSARNSTSLPVYEQYF
j_call: TRBJ2-7; d_call: NA; v_call: TRBV9; clone_size: NA; cdr3_nt: TGTGCCAGCAGCCCGCGGGCTTCCTACGAGCAGTACTTC; cdr3_aa: CASSPRASYEQYF
j_call: TRBJ2-2; d_call: NA; v_call: TRBV20-1; clone_size: many; cdr3_nt: TGCAGTGCTAGATTAAGAGGGAGCGGGACCGGGGAGCTGTTTTTT; cdr3_aa: CSARLRGSGTGELFF
j_call: TRBJ2-3; d_call: NA; v_call: TRBV6-1; clone_size: few; cdr3_nt: TGTGCCAGCAGTGAAAGGTGGCAGGATACGCAGTATTTT; cdr3_aa: CASSERWQDTQYF
j_call: TRBJ2-7; d_call: NA; v_call: TRBV15; clone_size: many; cdr3_nt: TGTGCCACCAGCAGAGATGGGCCGAGGCAGTACTTC; cdr3_aa: CATSRDGPRQYF
j_call: TRBJ2-3; d_call: NA; v_call: TRBV2; clone_size: NA; cdr3_nt: TGTGCCAGCACGTATGGGGGGCGGTTAACAGATACGCAGTATTTT; cdr3_aa: CASTYGGRLTDTQYF
j_call: TRBJ2-3; d_call: NA; v_call: TRBV12-3/TRBV12-4; clone_size: NA; cdr3_nt: TGTGCCAGTCAAATTCCGGGGCTCACAGATACGCAGTATTTT; cdr3_aa: CASQIPGLTDTQYF
j_call: TRBJ2-3; d_call: TRBD2; v_call: TRBV12-3/TRBV12-4; clone_size: NA; cdr3_nt: TGTGCCAGCAGTATGACTAGCGGGGAGGCAGATACGCAGTATTTT; cdr3_aa: CASSMTSGEADTQYF